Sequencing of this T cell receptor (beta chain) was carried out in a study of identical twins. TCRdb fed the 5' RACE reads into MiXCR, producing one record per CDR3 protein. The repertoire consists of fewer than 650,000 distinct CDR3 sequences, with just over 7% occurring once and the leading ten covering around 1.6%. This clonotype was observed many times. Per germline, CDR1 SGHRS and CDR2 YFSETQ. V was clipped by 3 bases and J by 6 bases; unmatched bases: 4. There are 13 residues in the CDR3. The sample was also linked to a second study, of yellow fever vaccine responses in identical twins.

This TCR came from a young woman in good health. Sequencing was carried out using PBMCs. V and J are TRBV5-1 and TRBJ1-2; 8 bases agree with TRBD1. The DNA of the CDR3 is TGCGCCAGCAGCTCAGGGGGCGTCAATGGCTACACCTTC. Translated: CASSSGGVNGYTF.